The next 20 T cell receptor beta chains were all read from a single sample in a study of T cells in Graves' hyperthyroidism and ophthalmopathy. TCR beta CDR3 sequences were amplified from RNA transcripts. A first-round RT-PCR of the TCR CDR3 used the HTBI primer set. TCRdb itself ran the multiplex PCR reads through MiXCR, one entry per CDR3 protein. This sample has hundreds of thousands of distinct CDR3 sequences, with roughly 14% found just once. Sequenced material: blood. The receptors derive from a woman in her 40s with Graves' ophthalmopathy.

The rearrangement uses TRBV6-2 or TRBV6-3 and TRBJ2-7, with TRBD1 matching over 7 bases. CDR1 and CDR2 from the germline V gene are MNHEY and SVGEGT. Trimming removed 0 bases from V and 7 bases from J; junction bases left unmatched: 12. The CDR3 spans 16 residues. CDR3 in amino acids: CASSYSTIRQGLEQYF. CDR3 DNA: TGTGCCAGCAGTTACTCGACCATAAGACAGGGCCTGGAGCAGTACTTC.

This clonotype was counted many times. The chain has TRBV29-1 and TRBJ2-7; D unresolved. V lost 0 bases, J lost 7 bases, and 22 bases lay in between. There are 16 residues in the CDR3. Germline V gene data show CDR1 as SQVTM and CDR2 as ANQGSEA. CDR3 bases: TGCAGCGTTGAAGATATTAGTGCCACGGCACCGGGTGAGCAGTACTTC. Translation gives CSVEDISATAPGEQYF.

The sample holds a few counts of this clonotype. V is TRBV30 and J is TRBJ2-7; the D is unclear. Germline V CDR1 and CDR2: GTSNPN, SVGIG (reference sequence). CDR3 size: 13 residues. V lost 4 bases, J lost 2 bases, and 12 bases lay in between. DNA of the CDR3: TGTGCCTGGATGGGCAGGTTGCCCTACGAGCAGTACTTC. Translated: CAWMGRLPYEQYF.

The chain carries TRBV5-6 and TRBJ1-2, with D unclear. V shed 0 bases and J shed 4 bases, with 13 bases lying between them. CDR1 SGHDT and CDR2 YYEEEE come from the germline V gene. CDR3 length equals 15 residues. This CDR3 is CASSLVTLSPYGYTF. CDR3 coding DNA: TGTGCCAGCAGCTTGGTCACACTCAGCCCCTATGGCTACACCTTC.

The J gene is TRBJ2-3, the V gene TRBV6-5; 7 bases are a match to TRBD1. The CDR3 has 13 amino acids. From germline, CDR1 is MNHEY and CDR2 SVGAGI. After removal of 4 bases from V and 11 bases from J, the junction contained 9 bases not matched to a gene. The CDR3 sequence is CASSSPPGQMQYF. As DNA, the CDR3 is TGTGCCAGCAGTTCTCCGCCGGGACAGATGCAGTATTTT.

This clonotype was recorded many times. The chain recombines TRBV6-1 with TRBJ2-7, with 7 bases identical to TRBD1. Germline V lookup: CDR1 MNHNS, CDR2 SASEGT. This CDR3 has 14 residues. With V trimmed by 5 bases and J by 8 bases, 12 bases remained unmatched. CDR3 protein: CASSQGQPVEKQYF. CDR3 in DNA: TGTGCCAGCAGTCAGGGACAGCCCGTCGAAAAGCAGTACTTC.

This clonotype was observed at least ten times. The V gene is TRBV5-1, the J gene TRBJ2-2, with a tentative D call TRBD2 (6 bases). The CDR3 runs to 15 residues. Germline V gene lookup returns CDR1 SGHRS and CDR2 YFSETQ. The V gene lost 0 bases and the J gene lost 6 bases, with 12 bases spanning the gap. DNA of the CDR3: TGCGCCAGCAGCTTGGGACTAGTATCAGCCGGGGAGCTGTTTTTT. Protein sequence: CASSLGLVSAGELFF.

The rearrangement links TRBV28 to TRBJ1-1, with 9 bases lining up with TRBD1. Germline trimming cut 4 bases from V and 4 bases from J; bases unmatched to any gene: 7. The CDR3 has 15 amino acids. The germline V gene has CDR1 MDHEN and CDR2 SYDVKM. The DNA of the CDR3 is TGTGCCAGCAGTTGGACAGGGGCAGGTTCCACTGAAGCTTTCTTT. Translating gives CASSWTGAGSTEAFF.

The chain uses TRBV18 and TRBJ1-1; 8 positions match TRBD1. This CDR3 has 12 amino acids. CDR1 KGHSH and CDR2 LQKENI come from the germline V gene. V gave up 4 bases and J gave up 11 bases; unmatched junction bases: 6. The CDR3: CASSLGTGAAFF. The CDR3 DNA follows: TGTGCCAGCTCACTCGGGACAGGCGCGGCTTTCTTT.

Many counts were recorded for this clonotype. V usage is TRBV24-1 and J usage is TRBJ2-5; 9 bases map to TRBD1. CDR1 is KGHDR, CDR2 SFDVKD, per germline. The V and J ends lost 4 bases and 5 bases, in that order; junction bases with no gene match: 7. There are 15 residues in the CDR3. CDR3 amino acids: CATSDPGTGQETQYF. The CDR3 nucleotides are TGTGCCACCAGTGACCCCGGGACAGGGCAGGAGACCCAGTACTTC.

The chain combines TRBV7-9 with TRBJ1-1, with D unclear. Trimming took 0 bases from V and 7 from J, leaving 12 bases between them. Germline CDR1 is SEHNR and CDR2 is FQNEAQ (reference sequence). There are 14 residues in the CDR3. In DNA form, the CDR3 reads TGTGCCAGCAGCTTAGCCGGGCCCGCGGATGAAGCTTTCTTT. This translates into CASSLAGPADEAFF.

This clonotype was counted ten times or more. CDR3 in amino acids: CSASMGGPYEQYF. The CDR3 DNA sequence: TGCAGTGCTAGCATGGGTGGTCCCTACGAGCAGTACTTC. The chain combines TRBV20-1 with TRBJ2-7; D uncertain. V lost 3 bases, J lost 2 bases, and 11 bases lay in between. This CDR3 has 13 amino acids. CDR1 and CDR2 from the germline V gene are DFQATT and SNEGSKA (reference sequence).

This clonotype was detected only a few times. This chain links TRBV27 with TRBJ1-5; D is unclear. This CDR3 is 14 amino acids long. Germline CDR1 MNHEY, CDR2 SMNVEV (reference sequence). The V end was cut by 7 bases, the J end by 0 bases, with 10 bases between. For the CDR3, the DNA is TGTGCCAGCACGGGCAGACATAGCAATCAGCCCCAGCATTTT. Translation gives CASTGRHSNQPQHF.

This clonotype appeared a few times. V gene TRBV3-1 combines with J gene TRBJ1-1; TRBD1 matches at 8 bases. The CDR3 is 15 residues long. The germline gives CDR1 LGHDT, CDR2 YNNKEL (reference sequence). Trimming removed 0 bases from V and 1 base from J; junction bases left unmatched: 1. The CDR3 DNA follows: TGTGCCAGCAGCCAAGAAACAGGGGGGAACACTGAAGCTTTCTTT. Protein: CASSQETGGNTEAFF.

This clonotype occurred many times. The CDR3 is CASSPWGAVTQYF. As DNA, the CDR3 is TGTGCCAGCAGCCCCTGGGGTGCGGTGACACAGTATTTT. The chain has TRBV11-2 and TRBJ2-3; D not resolved. The germline CDR1 and CDR2 sequences are SGHAT and FQNNGV. The CDR3 is 13 residues long. The V and J ends lost 5 bases and 12 bases respectively, with 18 bases between them.

This clonotype was detected many times. This chain joins TRBV12-3 or TRBV12-4 and TRBJ2-2, with TRBD2 matching 8 bases. CDR3 length: 15 residues. V lost 6 bases, J lost 8 bases, and 11 bases stayed unmatched. The CDR3 here is CASRPSGGTPGELFF. In nucleotides, the CDR3 is TGTGCCAGCAGGCCCAGCGGGGGAACACCGGGGGAGCTGTTTTTT.

The chain is built from TRBV20-1 and TRBJ2-7, with TRBD2 identical over 7 bases. The CDR3 loop spans 13 amino acids. V was clipped by 3 bases and J by 2 bases; unmatched bases: 4. Germline-derived CDR1 and CDR2 are DFQATT and SNEGSKA (reference sequence). The CDR3 sequence is CSARSSGTYEQYF. DNA for the CDR3: TGCAGTGCTAGGTCTAGCGGTACCTACGAGCAGTACTTC.

This clonotype was counted many times. V and J are TRBV20-1 and TRBJ1-5; perhaps TRBD1 as D (5 bases). Trimming stripped 0 bases from V and 0 bases from J, with 15 bases between. CDR3 size: 17 residues. Per the germline V gene, CDR1 is DFQATT and CDR2 is SNEGSKA (reference sequence). CDR3 sequence reads: CSAREGAGWGSNQPQHF. CDR3 nucleotide sequence: TGCAGTGCTAGAGAAGGGGCAGGGTGGGGTAGCAATCAGCCCCAGCATTTT.

This clonotype was detected only a few times. The chain joins TRBV2 to TRBJ2-7; D might be TRBD1 or TRBD2, each matching 5 bases. The CDR3 is 14 residues long. V lost 3 bases and J lost 4, with 13 bases in between. Germline CDR1 and CDR2: SNHLY and FYNNEI. The CDR3 sequence is CASSEGRVAYEQYF. DNA for the CDR3: TGTGCCAGCAGTGAGGGGCGGGTCGCATACGAGCAGTACTTC.

This clonotype has ten or more counts. This chain joins TRBV7-2 and TRBJ2-7; D gene ambiguous. Trimming pared 3 bases from V and 2 bases from J, leaving 11 bases between. The germline gives CDR1 SGHTA, CDR2 FQGNSA. The CDR3 is 14 amino acids. CDR3: CASSFVPATYEQYF. CDR3 nucleotides: TGTGCCAGCAGCTTCGTGCCGGCAACCTACGAGCAGTACTTC.